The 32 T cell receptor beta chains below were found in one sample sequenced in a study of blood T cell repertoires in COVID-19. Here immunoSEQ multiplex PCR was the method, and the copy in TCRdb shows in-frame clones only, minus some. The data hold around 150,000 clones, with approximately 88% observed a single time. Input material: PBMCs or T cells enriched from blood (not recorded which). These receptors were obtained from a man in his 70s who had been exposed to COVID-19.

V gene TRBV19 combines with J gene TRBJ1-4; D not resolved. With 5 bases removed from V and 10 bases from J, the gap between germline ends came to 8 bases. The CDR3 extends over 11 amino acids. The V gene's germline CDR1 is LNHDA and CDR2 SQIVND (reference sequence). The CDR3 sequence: CASSQEVKLFF. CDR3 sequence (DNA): TGTGCCAGTAGTCAGGAGGTAAAACTGTTTTTT.

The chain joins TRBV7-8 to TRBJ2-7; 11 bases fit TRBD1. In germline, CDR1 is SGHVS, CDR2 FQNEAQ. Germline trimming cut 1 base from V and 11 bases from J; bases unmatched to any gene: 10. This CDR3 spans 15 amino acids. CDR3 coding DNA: TGTGCCAGCAGCTTAGATCCCCAGGGGACAGGGGGAAAGTACTTC. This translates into CASSLDPQGTGGKYF.

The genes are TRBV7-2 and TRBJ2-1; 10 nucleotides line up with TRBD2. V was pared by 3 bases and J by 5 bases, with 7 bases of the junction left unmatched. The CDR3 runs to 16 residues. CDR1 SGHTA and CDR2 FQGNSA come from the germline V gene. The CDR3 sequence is CASSFFPGLANNEQFF. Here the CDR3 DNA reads TGTGCCAGCAGCTTTTTTCCGGGACTAGCGAACAATGAGCAGTTCTTC.

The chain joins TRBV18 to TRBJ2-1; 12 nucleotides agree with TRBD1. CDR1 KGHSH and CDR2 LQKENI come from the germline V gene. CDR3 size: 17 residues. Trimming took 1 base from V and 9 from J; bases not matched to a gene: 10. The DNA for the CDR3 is TGTGCCAGCTCACCACTTCATGGGACAGGGGGCGGAGGTGAGCAGTTCTTC. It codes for CASSPLHGTGGGGEQFF.

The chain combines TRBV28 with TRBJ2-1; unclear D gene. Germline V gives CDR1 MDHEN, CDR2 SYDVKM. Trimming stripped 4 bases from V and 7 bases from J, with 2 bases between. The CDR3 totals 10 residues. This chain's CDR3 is CASSSNEQFF. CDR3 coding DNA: TGTGCCAGCAGTTCAAATGAGCAGTTCTTC.

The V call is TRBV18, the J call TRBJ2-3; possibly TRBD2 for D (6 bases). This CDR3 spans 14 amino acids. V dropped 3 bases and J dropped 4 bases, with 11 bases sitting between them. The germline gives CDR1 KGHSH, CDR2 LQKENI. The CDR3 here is CASSPGWEADTQYF. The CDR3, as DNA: TGTGCCAGCTCACCGGGCTGGGAGGCAGATACGCAGTATTTT.

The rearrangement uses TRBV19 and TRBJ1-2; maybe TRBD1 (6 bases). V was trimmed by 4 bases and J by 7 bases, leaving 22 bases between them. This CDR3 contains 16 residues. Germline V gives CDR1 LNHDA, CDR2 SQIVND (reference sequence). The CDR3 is CASSTRRGGISLGYTF. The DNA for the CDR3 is TGTGCCAGTAGTACCCGACGGGGGGGCATCTCACTTGGCTACACCTTC.

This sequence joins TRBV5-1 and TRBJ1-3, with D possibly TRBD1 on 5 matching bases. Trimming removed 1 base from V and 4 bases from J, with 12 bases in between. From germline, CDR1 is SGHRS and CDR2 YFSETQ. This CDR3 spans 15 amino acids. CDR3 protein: CASSLWGDTGNTIYF. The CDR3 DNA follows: TGCGCCAGCAGCTTGTGGGGGGATACAGGAAACACCATATATTTT. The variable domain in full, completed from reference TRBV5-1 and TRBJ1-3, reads KAGVTQTPRYLIKTRGQQVTLSCSPISGHRSVSWYQQTPGQGLQFLFEYFSETQRNKGNFPGRFSGRQFSNSRSEMNVSTLELGDSALYLCASSLWGDTGNTIYFGEGSWLTVV.

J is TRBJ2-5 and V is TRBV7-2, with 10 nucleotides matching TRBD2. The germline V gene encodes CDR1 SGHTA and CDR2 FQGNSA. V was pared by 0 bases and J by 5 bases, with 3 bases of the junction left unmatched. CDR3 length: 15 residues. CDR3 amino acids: CASSLASGRWETQYF. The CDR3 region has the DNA TGTGCCAGCAGCTTAGCTAGCGGGAGGTGGGAGACCCAGTACTTC.

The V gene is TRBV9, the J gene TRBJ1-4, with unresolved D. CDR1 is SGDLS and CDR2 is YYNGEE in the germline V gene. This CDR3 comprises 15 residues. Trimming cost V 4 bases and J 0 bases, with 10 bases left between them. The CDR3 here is CASSPMGSTNEKLFF. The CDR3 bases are TGTGCCAGCAGCCCTATGGGCTCAACTAATGAAAAACTGTTTTTT.

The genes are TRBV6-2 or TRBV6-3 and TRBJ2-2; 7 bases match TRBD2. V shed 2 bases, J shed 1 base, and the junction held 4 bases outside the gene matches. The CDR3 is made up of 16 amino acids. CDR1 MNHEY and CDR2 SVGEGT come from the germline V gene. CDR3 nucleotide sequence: TGTGCCAGCAGTTACAGGCCTAGCGGGAACACCGGGGAGCTGTTTTTT. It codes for CASSYRPSGNTGELFF.

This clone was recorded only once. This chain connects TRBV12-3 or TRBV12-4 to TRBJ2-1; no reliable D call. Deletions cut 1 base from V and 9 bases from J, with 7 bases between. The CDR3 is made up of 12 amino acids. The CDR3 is CASSLDIREQFF. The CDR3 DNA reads TGTGCCAGCAGTTTAGATATCCGTGAGCAGTTCTTC.

The CDR3 DNA sequence: TGTGCCAGCAGTTCAGGACAGAAGAATTCACCCCTCCACTTT. Amino acid sequence: CASSSGQKNSPLHF. This chain connects TRBV6-5 to TRBJ1-6, with D maybe TRBD1 (6 bases). Per the germline V gene, CDR1 is MNHEY and CDR2 is SVGAGI. V lost 4 bases and J 7 bases, leaving 11 bases between the germline ends. The CDR3 sequence is 14 residues long.

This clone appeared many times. The CDR3 coding sequence is TGTGCCAGCAGTCGGGGGGTAGCCGGAGATACGCAGTATTTT. Its translation is CASSRGVAGDTQYF. The V and J genes are TRBV6-5 and TRBJ2-3; TRBD2 agrees at 7 bases. The germline CDR1 and CDR2 sequences are MNHEY and SVGAGI. This CDR3 contains 14 residues. Trimming took 5 bases from V and 5 from J; bases not matched to a gene: 7.

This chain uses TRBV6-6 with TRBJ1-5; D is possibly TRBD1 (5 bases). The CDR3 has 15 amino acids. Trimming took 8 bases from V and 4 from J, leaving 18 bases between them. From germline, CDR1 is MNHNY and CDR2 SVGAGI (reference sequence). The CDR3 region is CASDTGRGGNQPQHF. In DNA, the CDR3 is TGTGCCAGCGACACCGGGAGGGGAGGGAATCAGCCCCAGCATTTT.

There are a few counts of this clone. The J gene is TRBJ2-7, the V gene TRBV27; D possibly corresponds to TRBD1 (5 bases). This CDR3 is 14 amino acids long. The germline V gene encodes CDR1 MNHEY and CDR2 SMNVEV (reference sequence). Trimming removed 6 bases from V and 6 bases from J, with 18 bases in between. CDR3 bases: TGTGCCAGCAGCGACAGTCCCGTAATCGGCGAGCAGTACTTC. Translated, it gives CASSDSPVIGEQYF.

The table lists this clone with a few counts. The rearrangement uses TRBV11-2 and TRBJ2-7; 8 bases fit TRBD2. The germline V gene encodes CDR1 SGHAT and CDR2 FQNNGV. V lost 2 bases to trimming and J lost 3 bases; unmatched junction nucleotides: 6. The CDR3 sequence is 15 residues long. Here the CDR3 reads CASSLSTGTSYEQYF. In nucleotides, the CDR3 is TGTGCCAGCAGCTTATCCACCGGGACTAGCTACGAGCAGTACTTC.

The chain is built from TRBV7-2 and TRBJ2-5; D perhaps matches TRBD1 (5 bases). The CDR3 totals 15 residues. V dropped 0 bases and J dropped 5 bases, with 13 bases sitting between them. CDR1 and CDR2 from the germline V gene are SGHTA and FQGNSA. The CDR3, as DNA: TGTGCCAGCAGCTTAGCGGTGGGCAGGGCCGAGACCCAGTACTTC. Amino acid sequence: CASSLAVGRAETQYF. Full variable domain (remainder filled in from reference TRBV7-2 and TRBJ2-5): GAGVSQSPSNKVTEKGKDVELRCDPISGHTALYWYRQSLGQGLEFLIYFQGNSAPDKSGLPSDRFSAERTGGSVSTLTIQRTQQEDSAVYLCASSLAVGRAETQYFGPGTRLLVL.

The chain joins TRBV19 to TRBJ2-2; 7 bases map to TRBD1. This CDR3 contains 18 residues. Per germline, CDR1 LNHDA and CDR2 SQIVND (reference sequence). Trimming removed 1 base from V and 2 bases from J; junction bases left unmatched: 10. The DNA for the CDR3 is TGTGCCAGTAGTATAGGCAACGGGGACAGTTCCAACACCGGGGAGCTGTTTTTT. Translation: CASSIGNGDSSNTGELFF.

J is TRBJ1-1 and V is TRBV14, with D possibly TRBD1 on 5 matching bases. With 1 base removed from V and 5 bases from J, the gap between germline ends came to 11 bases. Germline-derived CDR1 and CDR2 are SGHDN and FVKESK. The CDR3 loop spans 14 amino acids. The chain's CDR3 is CASSQGGGPTEAFF. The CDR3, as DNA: TGTGCCAGCAGCCAAGGGGGGGGTCCGACTGAAGCTTTCTTT.

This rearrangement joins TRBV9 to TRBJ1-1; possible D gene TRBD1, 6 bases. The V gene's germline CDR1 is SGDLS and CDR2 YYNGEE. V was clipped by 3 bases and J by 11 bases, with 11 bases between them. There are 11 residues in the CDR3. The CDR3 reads CASSAGQKAFF. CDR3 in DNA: TGTGCCAGCAGCGCCGGACAGAAGGCTTTCTTT.

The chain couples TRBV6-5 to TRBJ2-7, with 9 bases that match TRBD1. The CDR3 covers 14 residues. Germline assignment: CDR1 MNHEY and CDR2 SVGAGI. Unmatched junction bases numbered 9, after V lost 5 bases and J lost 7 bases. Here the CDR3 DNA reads TGTGCCAGCAGTCGCGGGACAGGGAATCTGGAGCAGTACTTC. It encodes CASSRGTGNLEQYF.

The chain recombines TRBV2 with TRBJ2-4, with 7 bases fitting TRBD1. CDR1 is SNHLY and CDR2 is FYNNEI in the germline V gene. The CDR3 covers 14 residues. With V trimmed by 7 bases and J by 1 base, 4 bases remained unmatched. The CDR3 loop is CASNRGSAKNIQYF. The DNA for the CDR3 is TGTGCCAGCAACAGGGGTTCGGCCAAAAACATTCAGTACTTC.

The DNA for the CDR3 is TGTGCCAGTAGTATCCCCGGGAATCAGCCCCAGCATTTT. It encodes CASSIPGNQPQHF. The gene calls are TRBV19 and TRBJ1-5; D not resolved. Germline V gene lookup returns CDR1 LNHDA and CDR2 SQIVND (reference sequence). The CDR3 is 13 residues long. Between the trimmed V and J ends, which lost 3 bases and 4 bases, there was a span of 7 bases.

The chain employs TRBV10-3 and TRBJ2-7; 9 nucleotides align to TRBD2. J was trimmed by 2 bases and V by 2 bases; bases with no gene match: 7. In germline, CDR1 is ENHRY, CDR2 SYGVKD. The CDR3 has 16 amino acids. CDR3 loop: CAISEPEGTSPYEQYF. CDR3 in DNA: TGTGCCATCAGTGAGCCCGAGGGGACTAGCCCCTACGAGCAGTACTTC.

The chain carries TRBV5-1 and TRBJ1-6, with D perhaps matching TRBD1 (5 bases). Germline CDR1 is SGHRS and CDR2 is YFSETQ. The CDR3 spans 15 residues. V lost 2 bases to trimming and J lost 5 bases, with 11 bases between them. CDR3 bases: TGCGCCAGCAGCTTAACCCAAGGGGATAATTCACCCCTCCACTTT. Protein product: CASSLTQGDNSPLHF.

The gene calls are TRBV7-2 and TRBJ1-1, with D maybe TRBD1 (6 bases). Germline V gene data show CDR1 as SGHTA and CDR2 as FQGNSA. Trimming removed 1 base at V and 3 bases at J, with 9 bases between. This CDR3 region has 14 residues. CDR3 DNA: TGTGCCAGCAGCTTAGACAGGGCAGACACTGAAGCTTTCTTT. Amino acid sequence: CASSLDRADTEAFF.

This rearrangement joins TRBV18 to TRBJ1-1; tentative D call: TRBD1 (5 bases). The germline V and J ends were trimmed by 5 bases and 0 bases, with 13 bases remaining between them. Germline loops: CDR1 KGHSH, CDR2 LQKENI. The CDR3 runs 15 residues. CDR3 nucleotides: TGTGCCAGCTCAGGCTCCGGGGGAATGAACACTGAAGCTTTCTTT. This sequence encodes CASSGSGGMNTEAFF.

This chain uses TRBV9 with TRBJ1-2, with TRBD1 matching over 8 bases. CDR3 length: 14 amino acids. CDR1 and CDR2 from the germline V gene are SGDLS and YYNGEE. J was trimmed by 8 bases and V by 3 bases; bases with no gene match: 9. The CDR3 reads CASSARDRPPGYTF. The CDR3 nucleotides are TGTGCCAGCAGCGCGAGGGACAGGCCCCCCGGCTACACCTTC.

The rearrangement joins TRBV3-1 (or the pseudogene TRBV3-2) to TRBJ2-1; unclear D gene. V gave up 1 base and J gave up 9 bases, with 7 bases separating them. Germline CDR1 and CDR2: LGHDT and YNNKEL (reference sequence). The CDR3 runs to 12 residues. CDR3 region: CASSQATAEQFF. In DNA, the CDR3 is TGTGCCAGCAGCCAAGCGACTGCTGAGCAGTTCTTC.

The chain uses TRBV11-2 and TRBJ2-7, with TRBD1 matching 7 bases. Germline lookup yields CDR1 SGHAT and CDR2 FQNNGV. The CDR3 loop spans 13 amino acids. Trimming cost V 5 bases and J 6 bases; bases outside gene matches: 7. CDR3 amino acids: CASSPGQPGEQYF. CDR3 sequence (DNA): TGTGCCAGCAGCCCGGGACAGCCTGGCGAGCAGTACTTC.

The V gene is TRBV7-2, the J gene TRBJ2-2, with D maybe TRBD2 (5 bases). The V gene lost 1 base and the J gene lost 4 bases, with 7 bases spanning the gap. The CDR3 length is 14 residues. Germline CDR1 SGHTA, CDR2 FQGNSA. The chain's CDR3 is CASSLGRGTGELFF. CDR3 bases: TGTGCCAGCAGCTTAGGACGGGGCACCGGGGAGCTGTTTTTT.